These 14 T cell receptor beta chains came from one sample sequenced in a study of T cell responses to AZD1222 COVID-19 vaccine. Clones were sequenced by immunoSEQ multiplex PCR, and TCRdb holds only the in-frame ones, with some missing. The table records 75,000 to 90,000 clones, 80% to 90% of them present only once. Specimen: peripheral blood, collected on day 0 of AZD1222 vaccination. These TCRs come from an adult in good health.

The CDR3 DNA is TGCAGCGTTGGGGGCCTGGCATATGGCTACACCTTC. Translated: CSVGGLAYGYTF. The rearrangement uses TRBV29-1 and TRBJ1-2, with D maybe TRBD1 (5 bases). V was cut by 4 bases and J by 5 bases, with 11 bases left in between. The germline V gene has CDR1 SQVTM and CDR2 ANQGSEA. This CDR3 contains 12 residues.

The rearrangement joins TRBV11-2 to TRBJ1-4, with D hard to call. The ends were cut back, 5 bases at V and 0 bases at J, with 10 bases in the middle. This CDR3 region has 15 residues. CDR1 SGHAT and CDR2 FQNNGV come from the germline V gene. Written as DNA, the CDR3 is TGTGCCAGCAGCCCCCAAGTCGCAACTAATGAAAAACTGTTTTTT. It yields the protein CASSPQVATNEKLFF.

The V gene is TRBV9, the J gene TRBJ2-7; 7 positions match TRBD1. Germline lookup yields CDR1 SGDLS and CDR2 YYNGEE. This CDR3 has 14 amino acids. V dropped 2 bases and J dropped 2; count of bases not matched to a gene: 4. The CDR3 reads CASSVGQHTYEQYF. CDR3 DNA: TGTGCCAGCAGCGTGGGACAGCATACCTACGAGCAGTACTTC.

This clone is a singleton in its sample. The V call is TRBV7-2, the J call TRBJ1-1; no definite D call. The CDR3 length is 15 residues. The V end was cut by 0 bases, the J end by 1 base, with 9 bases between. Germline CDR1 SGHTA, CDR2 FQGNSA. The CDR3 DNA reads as TGTGCCAGCAGCTTAGCGCTGATTCAGAACACTGAAGCTTTCTTT. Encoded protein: CASSLALIQNTEAFF. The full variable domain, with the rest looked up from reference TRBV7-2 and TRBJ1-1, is GAGVSQSPSNKVTEKGKDVELRCDPISGHTALYWYRQSLGQGLEFLIYFQGNSAPDKSGLPSDRFSAERTGGSVSTLTIQRTQQEDSAVYLCASSLALIQNTEAFFGQGTRLTVV.

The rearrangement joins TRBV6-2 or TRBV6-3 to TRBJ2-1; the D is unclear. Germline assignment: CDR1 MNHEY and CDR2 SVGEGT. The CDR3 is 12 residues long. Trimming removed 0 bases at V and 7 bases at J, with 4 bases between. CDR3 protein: CASSYSTNEQFF. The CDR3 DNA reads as TGTGCCAGCAGTTACTCGACGAATGAGCAGTTCTTC.

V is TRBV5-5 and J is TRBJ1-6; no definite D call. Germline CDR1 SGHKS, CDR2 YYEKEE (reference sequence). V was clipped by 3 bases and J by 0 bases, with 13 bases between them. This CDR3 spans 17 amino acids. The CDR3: CASSYDGESSYNSPLHF. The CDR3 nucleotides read TGTGCCAGCAGCTACGACGGGGAAAGCTCCTATAATTCACCCCTCCACTTT.

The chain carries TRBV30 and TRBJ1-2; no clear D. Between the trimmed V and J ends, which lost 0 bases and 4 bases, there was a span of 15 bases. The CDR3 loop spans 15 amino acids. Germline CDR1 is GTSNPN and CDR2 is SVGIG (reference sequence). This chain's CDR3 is CAWSVMESEGYGYTF. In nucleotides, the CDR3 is TGTGCCTGGAGTGTAATGGAAAGCGAGGGCTATGGCTACACCTTC.

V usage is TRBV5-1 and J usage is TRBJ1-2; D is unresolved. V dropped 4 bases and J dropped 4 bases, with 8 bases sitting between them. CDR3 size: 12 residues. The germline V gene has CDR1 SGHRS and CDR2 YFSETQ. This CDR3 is CASSEETYGYTF. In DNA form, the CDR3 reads TGCGCCAGCAGCGAGGAGACCTATGGCTACACCTTC.

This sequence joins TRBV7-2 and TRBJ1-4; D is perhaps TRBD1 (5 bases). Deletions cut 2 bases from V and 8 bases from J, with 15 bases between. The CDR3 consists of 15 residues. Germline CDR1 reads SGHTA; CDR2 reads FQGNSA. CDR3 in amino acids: CASSLRPRGDEKLFF. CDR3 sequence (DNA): TGTGCCAGCAGCTTAAGGCCGCGGGGGGACGAAAAACTGTTTTTT.

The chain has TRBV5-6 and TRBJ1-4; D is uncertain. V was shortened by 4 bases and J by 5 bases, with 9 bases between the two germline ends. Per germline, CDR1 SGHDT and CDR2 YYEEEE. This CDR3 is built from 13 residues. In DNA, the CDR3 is TGTGCCAGCAGCCCGCGCCAGAATGAAAAACTGTTTTTT. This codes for CASSPRQNEKLFF.

DNA for the CDR3: TGCGCCAGCAGTGAGGGCTCCGGGACAGGAGCCTACGAGCAGTACTTC. It yields the protein CASSEGSGTGAYEQYF. The J gene is TRBJ2-7, the V gene TRBV10-2, with TRBD1 matching over 8 bases. CDR1 and CDR2 (germline): WSHSY, SAAADI. The V segment lost 2 bases and the J segment 2 bases; nucleotides outside the gene matches: 8. The CDR3 is 16 residues long.

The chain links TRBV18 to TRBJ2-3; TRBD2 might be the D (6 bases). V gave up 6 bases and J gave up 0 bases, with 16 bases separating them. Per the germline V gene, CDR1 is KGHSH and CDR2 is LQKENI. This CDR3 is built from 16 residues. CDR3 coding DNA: TGTGCCAGCTCCCCGCCCTTGGGGGGAAGCACAGATACGCAGTATTTT. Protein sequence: CASSPPLGGSTDTQYF.

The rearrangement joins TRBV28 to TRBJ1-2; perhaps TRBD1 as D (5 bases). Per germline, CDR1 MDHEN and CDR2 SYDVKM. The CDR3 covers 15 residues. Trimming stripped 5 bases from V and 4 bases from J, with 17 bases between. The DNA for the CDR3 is TGTGCCAGCAGTCCCCCGACTCGCGGGGGCTATGGCTACACCTTC. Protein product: CASSPPTRGGYGYTF.

The CDR3 DNA is TGTGCCAGCAACGTAGGAGCCACAACACAGGGCTACACCTTC. This gives the protein CASNVGATTQGYTF. The V and J genes are TRBV6-5 and TRBJ1-2; D gene ambiguous. This CDR3 spans 14 amino acids. Between the trimmed V and J ends, which lost 7 bases and 8 bases, there was a span of 20 bases. CDR1 and CDR2 (germline): MNHEY, SVGAGI.